This TCR beta chain was recovered during a study of cytomegalovirus exposure and HLA in healthy donors. Regarding the study as a whole: Many donors shared some public TCRs, even though most TCR sequences were rare.

This CDR3 is 13 amino acids long. Trimming cost V 5 bases and J 1 base, with 8 bases left between them. The germline CDR1 and CDR2 sequences are SEHNR and FQNEAQ (reference sequence). In the PCR, 60 Vbeta and 13 Jbeta primers were used. Clones were read by immunoSEQ multiplex PCR, and TCRdb kept only the in-frame ones, dropping some. This sample's table reports just under 65,000 clones. As regards this clone: Its target is unknown.

The material sequenced was PBMCs. The chain joins TRBV7-9 to TRBJ1-1, with D perhaps matching TRBD1 (6 bases). The clonotype was recovered from a boy younger than 18 in good health and CMV-seronegative. CDR3 nucleotide sequence: TGTGCCAGCAGCCCGACAGGGAACACTGAAGCTTTCTTT. Translation: CASSPTGNTEAFF.